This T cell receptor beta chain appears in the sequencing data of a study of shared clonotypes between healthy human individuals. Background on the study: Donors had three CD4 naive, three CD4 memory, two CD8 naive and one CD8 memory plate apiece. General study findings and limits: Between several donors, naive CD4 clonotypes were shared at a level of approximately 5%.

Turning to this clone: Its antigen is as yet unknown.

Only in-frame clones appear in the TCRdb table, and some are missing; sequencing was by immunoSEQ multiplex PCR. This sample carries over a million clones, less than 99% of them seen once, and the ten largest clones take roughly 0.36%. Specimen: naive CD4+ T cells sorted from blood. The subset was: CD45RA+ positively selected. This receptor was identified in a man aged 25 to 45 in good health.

The CDR3 protein is CASRDGNTIYF. DNA of the CDR3: TGTGCCAGCAGGGACGGAAACACCATATATTTT. The rearrangement links TRBV6-5 to TRBJ1-3; D unresolved. The CDR3 spans 11 residues. Germline-derived CDR1 and CDR2 are MNHEY and SVGAGI. V was pared by 6 bases and J by 4 bases, with 4 bases between.